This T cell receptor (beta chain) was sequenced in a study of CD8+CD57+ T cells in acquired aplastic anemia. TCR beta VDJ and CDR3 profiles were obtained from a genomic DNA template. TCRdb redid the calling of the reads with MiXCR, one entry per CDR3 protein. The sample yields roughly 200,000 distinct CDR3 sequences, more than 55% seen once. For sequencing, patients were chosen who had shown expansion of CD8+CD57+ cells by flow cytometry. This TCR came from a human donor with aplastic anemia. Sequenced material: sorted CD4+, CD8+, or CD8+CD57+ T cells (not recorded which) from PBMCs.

CDR3 nucleotide sequence: TGTGCCAGCAGTATCCCGGGACAGGGGCTTGCAACTAATGAAAAACTGTTTTTT. Amino acid sequence: CASSIPGQGLATNEKLFF. The J gene is TRBJ1-4, the V gene TRBV2; TRBD1 aligns across 10 bases. J was trimmed by 0 bases and V by 5 bases; bases with no gene match: 9. CDR1 and CDR2 from the germline V gene are SNHLY and FYNNEI. The CDR3 is 18 amino acids.